These T cell receptor beta chains were read from a single sample in a study of cytomegalovirus exposure and HLA in healthy donors. TCRdb keeps only in-frame clones here, not all; method: immunoSEQ multiplex PCR. Among around 150,000 clones listed, around 77% were seen once. Material for sequencing was PBMCs. These TCRs come from a man aged 25-45 years in good health and CMV-seronegative. Each CDR3 is given with its conserved first and last residue.

TRBV28	TRBJ2-7	CACPKGESYEQYF
TRBV27	TRBJ2-7	CASSWTGGIGYEQYF
TRBV20-1	TRBJ2-1	CSALSNEQFF
TRBV5-6	TRBJ2-3	CASSIETGLVDTQYF
TRBV6-1	TRBJ2-7	CASSEGDSYEQYF
TRBV6-5	TRBJ2-5	CASSSSPQTSVETQYF
TRBV6-4	TRBJ1-1	CASSVSGENTEAFF
TRBV21-1	TRBJ2-2	CASRGTSGKNTGELFF
TRBV28	TRBJ1-2	CASSLSRGQGALAYTF
TRBV10-1	TRBJ2-1	CASSESRSGGNEQFF
TRBV14	TRBJ2-1	CASSQGLQSSYNEQFF
TRBV7-8	TRBJ2-1	CASSLAGLAGVNEQFF
TRBV18	TRBJ1-2	CASSPLSRQGPNYGYTF
TRBV27	TRBJ2-7	CASSWGTGEYEQYF
TRBV14	TRBJ1-2	CASSLGGDSYGYTF
TRBV5-1	TRBJ1-4	CASSFSTGTDEKLFF
TRBV19	TRBJ1-1	CATTEGQGLGEAFF
TRBV7-6	TRBJ2-7	CASSASGGPYEQYF
TRBV18	TRBJ1-1	CASSLGQGALNTEAFF
TRBV2	TRBJ2-7	CARERDGVSAYEQYF
TRBV9	TRBJ2-1	CASSVGPGAVNEQFF
TRBV28	TRBJ1-5	CATWGVYSNQPQHF
TRBV28	TRBJ2-7	CASSFPDTAYEQYF
TRBV6-6	TRBJ2-5	CASSLQGDLQETQYF
TRBV19	TRBJ2-2	CASSDSGRPNTGELFF
TRBV5-8	TRBJ2-7	CASSLDGTAFQDEQYF
TRBV18	TRBJ2-2	CASSPPGQGFTGELFF